These T cell receptor beta chains were read from a single sample in a study of shared clonotypes between healthy human individuals. Only in-frame clones appear in the TCRdb table, and some are missing; sequencing was by immunoSEQ multiplex PCR. Of about 340,000 clones listed, about 70% are singletons. Material for sequencing was memory CD4+ T cells sorted from blood. The receptors originated from a man between 25 and 39 years old in good health. Both conserved end residues are part of each CDR3. Fields, in order: V gene, D gene, clone size, J gene, CDR3 DNA, CDR3 protein. The D gene is left open where the match is weak. A clone size is listed for some rows: how often the clone was seen (once, few, many), or a class if it is expanded.

v_call: TRBV9; d_call: -; clone_size: -; j_call: TRBJ1-3; cdr3_nt: TGTGCCAGCAGCCCAAATACAGTCTCCTCTGGAAACACCATATATTTT; cdr3_aa: CASSPNTVSSGNTIYF
v_call: TRBV10-1; d_call: -; clone_size: few; j_call: TRBJ2-1; cdr3_nt: TGCGCCAGCAGCCCCCTTGGGCGAGGCAATGAGCAGTTCTTC; cdr3_aa: CASSPLGRGNEQFF
v_call: TRBV28; d_call: -; clone_size: -; j_call: TRBJ2-7; cdr3_nt: TGTGCCAGCAGCCTCCTCTACGAGCAGTACTTC; cdr3_aa: CASSLLYEQYF
v_call: TRBV6-6; d_call: -; clone_size: -; j_call: TRBJ2-3; cdr3_nt: TGTGCAGTTCGACAGGCCTCCACAGATACGCAGTATTTT; cdr3_aa: CAVRQASTDTQYF
v_call: TRBV28; d_call: TRBD1; clone_size: -; j_call: TRBJ2-7; cdr3_nt: TGTGCCAGCAGTACGCCGGGACAGGGGGCCGAAAAGCAGTACTTC; cdr3_aa: CASSTPGQGAEKQYF
v_call: TRBV5-1; d_call: TRBD2; clone_size: once; j_call: TRBJ2-3; cdr3_nt: TGCGCCAGCAGCTTGGATGGGGGAGGGCGACGCACAGATACGCAGTATTTT; cdr3_aa: CASSLDGGGRRTDTQYF
v_call: TRBV6-5; d_call: TRBD1; clone_size: many; j_call: TRBJ2-7; cdr3_nt: TGTGCCAGCAGAAACAGGGGCCCCTACGAGCAGTACTTC; cdr3_aa: CASRNRGPYEQYF
v_call: TRBV6-1; d_call: -; clone_size: -; j_call: TRBJ2-1; cdr3_nt: TGTGCCAGCAGCCCCACCGGGGATGAGCAGTTCTTC; cdr3_aa: CASSPTGDEQFF
v_call: TRBV6-4; d_call: -; clone_size: -; j_call: TRBJ2-7; cdr3_nt: TGTGCCAGCAGGCCTGCCGATTATAACTCCGATCCCTCCTACGAGCAGTACTTC; cdr3_aa: CASRPADYNSDPSYEQYF
v_call: TRBV2; d_call: -; clone_size: -; j_call: TRBJ1-4; cdr3_nt: TGTGCCAGCAGTGACCGAGACAGAAATGAAAAACTGTTTTTT; cdr3_aa: CASSDRDRNEKLFF
v_call: TRBV25-1; d_call: -; clone_size: -; j_call: TRBJ1-1; cdr3_nt: TGTGCCAGCAGTGAATGGAGCTCGGGCACTGAAGCTTTCTTT; cdr3_aa: CASSEWSSGTEAFF
v_call: TRBV18; d_call: TRBD1; clone_size: -; j_call: TRBJ1-5; cdr3_nt: TGTGCCAGCTCACCGACAGGGGATCAGCCCCAGCATTTT; cdr3_aa: CASSPTGDQPQHF
v_call: TRBV7-2; d_call: -; clone_size: -; j_call: TRBJ2-7; cdr3_nt: TGTGCCAGCAGCCGAAGTCCCTACGAGCAGTACTTC; cdr3_aa: CASSRSPYEQYF
v_call: TRBV7-8; d_call: -; clone_size: once; j_call: TRBJ1-5; cdr3_nt: TGTGCCAGCAGTTCCAGGAGTGGGATTATAGCAAATCAGCCCCAGCATTTT; cdr3_aa: CASSSRSGIIANQPQHF
v_call: TRBV23-1; d_call: TRBD1; clone_size: -; j_call: TRBJ2-7; cdr3_nt: TGCGCCAGCAGTAAACAGGGGGGCGCCTTAGTCGACAGCTCCTACGAGCAGTACTTC; cdr3_aa: CASSKQGGALVDSSYEQYF
v_call: TRBV6-1; d_call: -; clone_size: -; j_call: TRBJ2-3; cdr3_nt: TGTGCCAGCAGCCGGGACTCCTTGGACACGCAGTATTTT; cdr3_aa: CASSRDSLDTQYF
v_call: TRBV27; d_call: TRBD1; clone_size: -; j_call: TRBJ1-1; cdr3_nt: TGTGCCAGCAGTTTCTCAGGGGGAAACACTGAAGCTTTCTTT; cdr3_aa: CASSFSGGNTEAFF
v_call: TRBV6-5; d_call: -; clone_size: -; j_call: TRBJ2-7; cdr3_nt: TGTGCCAGCAGTCCCCTCTACGAGCAGTACTTC; cdr3_aa: CASSPLYEQYF
v_call: TRBV19; d_call: -; clone_size: once; j_call: TRBJ1-1; cdr3_nt: TGTGCCAGTAGCTCAATCGGCACTGAAGCTTTCTTT; cdr3_aa: CASSSIGTEAFF
v_call: TRBV16; d_call: -; clone_size: -; j_call: TRBJ1-1; cdr3_nt: TGTGCCAGCAGCCAAGAGGGTGGTTACACTGAAGCTTTCTTT; cdr3_aa: CASSQEGGYTEAFF
v_call: TRBV7-8; d_call: -; clone_size: -; j_call: TRBJ1-2; cdr3_nt: TGTGCCAGCAGCTTAGCCCATCTTATCTATGGCTACACCTTC; cdr3_aa: CASSLAHLIYGYTF
v_call: TRBV18; d_call: -; clone_size: many; j_call: TRBJ1-2; cdr3_nt: TGTGCCAGCTCACCAACCGCAGGGGTTGATTATGGCTACACCTTC; cdr3_aa: CASSPTAGVDYGYTF
v_call: TRBV7-6; d_call: -; clone_size: -; j_call: TRBJ1-3; cdr3_nt: TGTGCCAGCAGCTTAAGTACCTCGGGATCTGGAAACACCATATATTTT; cdr3_aa: CASSLSTSGSGNTIYF
v_call: TRBV5-1; d_call: TRBD1; clone_size: -; j_call: TRBJ2-6; cdr3_nt: TGCGCCAGCAGCCAACAGGGGTCCGGGGCCAACGTCCTGACTTTC; cdr3_aa: CASSQQGSGANVLTF
v_call: TRBV7-7; d_call: TRBD2; clone_size: -; j_call: TRBJ2-1; cdr3_nt: TGTGCCAGCAGCTTAGGGACTAGTAATGAGCAGTTCTTC; cdr3_aa: CASSLGTSNEQFF
v_call: TRBV10-1; d_call: TRBD1; clone_size: -; j_call: TRBJ2-7; cdr3_nt: TGCGCCAGACGAAACAGGGGGTGGGGCAGGGAGAATACTAGGGGTAGCTACGAGCAGTACTTC; cdr3_aa: CARRNRGWGRENTRGSYEQYF
v_call: TRBV5-4; d_call: TRBD2; clone_size: -; j_call: TRBJ2-2; cdr3_nt: TGTGCCAGCAGCTTGGCCCGGGAGGGGGGGGAGCTGTTTTTT; cdr3_aa: CASSLAREGGELFF
v_call: TRBV10-3; d_call: -; clone_size: -; j_call: TRBJ2-7; cdr3_nt: TGTGCCATCAGTGAGTCCGACACTTCCTACGAGCAGTACTTC; cdr3_aa: CAISESDTSYEQYF
v_call: TRBV14; d_call: -; clone_size: -; j_call: TRBJ2-7; cdr3_nt: TGTGCCAGCAGCCAAGATCGCCAAGAGCAGTACTTC; cdr3_aa: CASSQDRQEQYF
v_call: TRBV6-1; d_call: -; clone_size: -; j_call: TRBJ2-7; cdr3_nt: TGTGCCAGCAGTGAAGTAGGGTTAGGGAAGTGGGCCTCCTACGAGCAGTACTTC; cdr3_aa: CASSEVGLGKWASYEQYF
v_call: TRBV28; d_call: TRBD1; clone_size: -; j_call: TRBJ2-2; cdr3_nt: TGTGCCAGCACCCTACCCAGGGGGTATCCCGGGGAGCTGTTTTTT; cdr3_aa: CASTLPRGYPGELFF
v_call: TRBV29-1; d_call: TRBD1; clone_size: few; j_call: TRBJ2-7; cdr3_nt: TGCAGCTTCCAAATCGGACAGGGTCTTCAGGTCGAGCAGTACTTC; cdr3_aa: CSFQIGQGLQVEQYF
v_call: TRBV6-1; d_call: -; clone_size: -; j_call: TRBJ1-5; cdr3_nt: TGTGCCAGCAGTGATTTAGGTGGAGGCAGTCAGCCCCAGCATTTT; cdr3_aa: CASSDLGGGSQPQHF
v_call: TRBV2; d_call: -; clone_size: -; j_call: TRBJ2-1; cdr3_nt: TGTGCCAGCCGCGATACGCTATACCTTAGTGAGCAGTTCTTC; cdr3_aa: CASRDTLYLSEQFF
v_call: TRBV7-3; d_call: TRBD2; clone_size: -; j_call: TRBJ2-2; cdr3_nt: TGTGCCAGCAGCGACTCTAGCGGGAGCTATACCGGGGAGCTGTTTTTT; cdr3_aa: CASSDSSGSYTGELFF
v_call: TRBV10-1; d_call: -; clone_size: -; j_call: TRBJ1-1; cdr3_nt: TGCGCCAGCAGTCCGTCGATGAACACTGAAGCTTTCTTT; cdr3_aa: CASSPSMNTEAFF
v_call: TRBV11-3; d_call: TRBD2; clone_size: -; j_call: TRBJ2-1; cdr3_nt: TGTGCCAGCAGCCCCACTAGCGGGAGATACAATGAGCAGTTCTTC; cdr3_aa: CASSPTSGRYNEQFF
v_call: TRBV5-4; d_call: -; clone_size: -; j_call: TRBJ1-1; cdr3_nt: TGTGCCAGCAGCTTAAAAATAGCCAACACTGAAGCTTTCTTT; cdr3_aa: CASSLKIANTEAFF
v_call: TRBV28; d_call: TRBD2; clone_size: -; j_call: TRBJ2-1; cdr3_nt: TGTGCCAGCAGTCTTAGCGGGGGGTCCTACAATGAGCAGTTCTTC; cdr3_aa: CASSLSGGSYNEQFF
v_call: TRBV7-8; d_call: TRBD1; clone_size: few; j_call: TRBJ2-6; cdr3_nt: TGTGCCAGCAGCTTACGGGACAGGGCCTCTGGGGCCAACGTCCTGACTTTC; cdr3_aa: CASSLRDRASGANVLTF
v_call: TRBV5-4; d_call: -; clone_size: -; j_call: TRBJ1-1; cdr3_nt: TGTGCCAGCAGCTTGGCACAGGGAAGGGTGAACACTGAAGCTTTCTTT; cdr3_aa: CASSLAQGRVNTEAFF
v_call: TRBV7-9; d_call: TRBD2; clone_size: -; j_call: TRBJ2-7; cdr3_nt: TGTGCCAGCAGCCCCCGGGGCGGGAGGGAAGGCGCCTACGAGCAGTACTTC; cdr3_aa: CASSPRGGREGAYEQYF
v_call: TRBV15; d_call: -; clone_size: -; j_call: TRBJ1-5; cdr3_nt: TGTGCCACCAGCAGAGCCCCGGGGGAGCCCCAGCATTTT; cdr3_aa: CATSRAPGEPQHF
v_call: TRBV4-2; d_call: TRBD1; clone_size: -; j_call: TRBJ2-7; cdr3_nt: TGTGCCAGCAGCCAACGGACAGGGGGTTACTACGAGCAGTACTTC; cdr3_aa: CASSQRTGGYYEQYF
v_call: TRBV2; d_call: -; clone_size: -; j_call: TRBJ2-1; cdr3_nt: TGTGCCAGCAGTGCTTCGGTATTCAATGAGCAGTTCTTC; cdr3_aa: CASSASVFNEQFF
v_call: TRBV11-3; d_call: -; clone_size: -; j_call: TRBJ2-4; cdr3_nt: TGTGCCCGACCCCCTAGCCGGGCCAAAAACATTCAGTACTTC; cdr3_aa: CARPPSRAKNIQYF
v_call: TRBV7-2; d_call: -; clone_size: -; j_call: TRBJ1-2; cdr3_nt: TGTGCCAGCAGCTTAGGGATTAACTATGGCTACACCTTC; cdr3_aa: CASSLGINYGYTF
v_call: TRBV6-1; d_call: -; clone_size: -; j_call: TRBJ1-5; cdr3_nt: TGTGCCAGCAGTGATCGATTCTGTAGCAATCAGCCCCAGCATTTT; cdr3_aa: CASSDRFCSNQPQHF
v_call: TRBV7-8; d_call: -; clone_size: -; j_call: TRBJ1-2; cdr3_nt: TGTGCCAGCAGCTTAGCGGAGGGGCTCGTTGGCTACACCTTC; cdr3_aa: CASSLAEGLVGYTF
v_call: TRBV4-3; d_call: -; clone_size: -; j_call: TRBJ1-3; cdr3_nt: TGCGCCAGCAGCCACAGGGGTCCTGGAAACACCATATATTTT; cdr3_aa: CASSHRGPGNTIYF
v_call: TRBV4-1; d_call: -; clone_size: -; j_call: TRBJ1-2; cdr3_nt: TGCGCCAGCAGACCCGCCCCGGACAGCTATGGCTACACCTTC; cdr3_aa: CASRPAPDSYGYTF
v_call: TRBV19; d_call: -; clone_size: -; j_call: TRBJ2-5; cdr3_nt: TGTGCCAGTAGTATTATGGACCAAGAGACCCAGTACTTC; cdr3_aa: CASSIMDQETQYF
v_call: TRBV7-9; d_call: TRBD2; clone_size: -; j_call: TRBJ2-3; cdr3_nt: TGTGCCAGCACCCCCGGGGGCGGGAGGTCCACAGATACGCAGTATTTT; cdr3_aa: CASTPGGGRSTDTQYF
v_call: TRBV28; d_call: -; clone_size: -; j_call: TRBJ2-7; cdr3_nt: TGTGCCAGCAGCCTCCACGCGGGGTCGGGCGAGCAGTACTTC; cdr3_aa: CASSLHAGSGEQYF
v_call: TRBV5-1; d_call: -; clone_size: -; j_call: TRBJ2-5; cdr3_nt: TGCGCCAGCAGCCGAGCGCCTCAGGGGGAGACCCAGTACTTC; cdr3_aa: CASSRAPQGETQYF